The next 8 T cell receptor beta chains were all read from a single sample in a study of CD8 T cells in Susac syndrome. Random hexamers primed reverse transcription of about 0.45 to 1 ug RNA. TCRdb re-called the immunoSEQ multiplex PCR reads with MiXCR, one entry per CDR3 protein. The table records around 200,000 distinct CDR3 sequences, approximately 95% of them present only once. The sequencing input was CD4+ T cells from PBMCs. The receptors were sampled from a human donor with multiple sclerosis.

J is TRBJ2-3 and V is TRBV7-9; D unclear. CDR1 and CDR2 from the germline V gene are SEHNR and FQNEAQ (reference sequence). The length of the CDR3 is 13 residues. V dropped 1 base and J dropped 5 bases, with 7 bases sitting between them. The CDR3 coding sequence is TGTGCCAGCAGCTTAGTGCCGATAGATACGCAGTATTTT. It yields the protein CASSLVPIDTQYF.

V usage is TRBV12-3 or TRBV12-4 and J usage is TRBJ2-1; no clear D. V shed 4 bases and J shed 7 bases, with 11 bases lying between them. The CDR3 length is 13 residues. The DNA for the CDR3 is TGTGCCAGCAGTTCCCTGGTCCCGAATGAGCAGTTCTTC. Translating it yields CASSSLVPNEQFF.

The chain uses TRBV25-1 and TRBJ2-5; D call uncertain. The ends were cut back, 1 base at V and 7 bases at J, with 4 bases in the middle. The germline V gene has CDR1 MGHDK and CDR2 SYGVNS. The CDR3 covers 11 residues. In DNA form, the CDR3 reads TGTGCCAGCAGTGAATCGACGACCCAGTACTTC. This codes for CASSESTTQYF.

The V and J genes are TRBV20-1 and TRBJ2-3; D might be TRBD2 (6 bases). CDR1 and CDR2 from the germline V gene are DFQATT and SNEGSKA (reference sequence). This CDR3 is built from 18 residues. V dropped 0 bases and J dropped 2 bases, with 21 bases sitting between them. This CDR3 is CSARDSGSGSGFTDTQYF. In DNA, the CDR3 is TGCAGTGCTAGAGATTCGGGCTCAGGTAGCGGCTTCACAGATACGCAGTATTTT.

The count of this clonotype is one. The rearrangement uses TRBV20-1 and TRBJ2-4; D unclear. CDR3 length equals 15 residues. Deletions cut 0 bases from V and 5 bases from J, with 14 bases between. Germline CDR1 DFQATT, CDR2 SNEGSKA (reference sequence). In nucleotides, the CDR3 is TGCAGTGCTAGAGATCAAGTCCCTACGGAAAACATTCAGTACTTC. It specifies CSARDQVPTENIQYF.

V usage is TRBV9 and J usage is TRBJ2-2; 7 positions match TRBD1. Per germline, CDR1 SGDLS and CDR2 YYNGEE. Trimming cost V 0 bases and J 1 base; bases outside gene matches: 3. This CDR3 is 16 amino acids long. The CDR3 nucleotides read TGTGCCAGCAGCGTAGGGCAGGGGGTGAACACCGGGGAGCTGTTTTTT. Its translation: CASSVGQGVNTGELFF.

This sequence joins TRBV29-1 and TRBJ2-3; 11 nucleotides agree with TRBD2. V was clipped by 7 bases and J by 4 bases; unmatched bases: 4. There are 13 residues in the CDR3. CDR1 is SQVTM and CDR2 is ANQGSEA in the germline V gene. The CDR3 reads CSGLLAGADTQYF. The CDR3 bases are TGCAGCGGTCTACTAGCGGGGGCAGATACGCAGTATTTT.

The V and J genes are TRBV14 and TRBJ2-7; the D is unclear. Trimming shortened V by 6 bases and J by 1 base, and 7 bases separated the two germline ends. Germline loops: CDR1 SGHDN, CDR2 FVKESK. The CDR3 covers 12 residues. CDR3 loop: CASSSQSYEQYF. CDR3 bases: TGTGCCAGCAGTTCGCAGTCCTACGAGCAGTACTTC. Filled out from reference TRBV14 and TRBJ2-7, the complete variable domain reads EAGVTQFPSHSVIEKGQTVTLRCDPISGHDNLYWYRRVMGKEIKFLLHFVKESKQDESGMPNNRFLAERTGGTYSTLKVQPAELEDSGVYFCASSSQSYEQYFGPGTRLTVT.